The 5 T cell receptor beta chains below all came from one sample that was sequenced in a study of CD8+CD57+ T cells in acquired aplastic anemia. All patients picked for sequencing had shown, by flow cytometry, an expansion of CD8+CD57+ cells. CDR3 and TCR beta VDJ profiling relied on genomic DNA as the template. TCRdb used MiXCR to reprocess the reads, holding one entry per CDR3 protein. The sample has 450,000 to 600,000 distinct CDR3 sequences, roughly 34% seen once. The sequencing sample was made of sorted CD4+, CD8+, or CD8+CD57+ T cells (not recorded which) from PBMCs. The receptors were gathered from a human donor with aplastic anemia.

There are a few counts of this clonotype. The junction departs from the called germline gene at one end, perhaps through a read error. This rearrangement joins TRBV15 to TRBJ2-7; unclear D gene. From germline, CDR1 is LNHNV and CDR2 YYDKDF (reference sequence). This CDR3 spans 15 amino acids. DNA of the CDR3: TGTGCCCCCAGCAGAGGTTCCGGGCTTTCCTACGAGCAGCACTTC. This gives the protein CAPSRGSGLSYEQHF.

CDR3 nucleotides: TGTGCCAGCAGCTTACGACAAACGAGTAGGACTAACTATGGCTACACCTTC. Encoded protein: CASSLRQTSRTNYGYTF. The chain employs TRBV5-4 and TRBJ1-2; D uncertain. Germline V gives CDR1 SGHNT, CDR2 YYREEE (reference sequence). The V end was cut by 2 bases, the J end by 0 bases, with 17 bases between. The CDR3 is 17 amino acids.

The chain couples TRBV9 to TRBJ2-5; weak D call: TRBD1 (5 bases). In germline, CDR1 is SGDLS, CDR2 YYNGEE. V was clipped by 3 bases and J by 4 bases, with 16 bases between them. The CDR3 is made up of 15 amino acids. DNA for the CDR3: TGTGCCAGCAGCGCCTCGACAGACTGGGGAGAGACCCAGTACTTC. As protein: CASSASTDWGETQYF.

The genes are TRBV11-2 and TRBJ2-1; 7 positions match TRBD2. After removal of 1 base from V and 7 bases from J, the junction contained 7 bases not matched to a gene. Germline values: CDR1 SGHAT, CDR2 FQNNGV. This CDR3 is built from 15 residues. CDR3 coding DNA: TGTGCCAGCAGCTTAGTGTCGACTAGCAAAAATGAGCAGTTCTTC. It codes for CASSLVSTSKNEQFF.

This clonotype has only one observation. Written as DNA, the CDR3 is TGTGCCACCCATACAGGGGGCGCAGGCTATGGCTACACCTTC. Protein: CATHTGGAGYGYTF. The gene calls are TRBV25-1 and TRBJ1-2, with 9 bases aligning to TRBD1. Germline V gives CDR1 MGHDK, CDR2 SYGVNS. After removal of 10 bases from V and 4 bases from J, the junction contained 10 bases not matched to a gene. The length of the CDR3 is 14 residues.